This record looks at one TCR beta chain sequence and its context. What antigen it recognizes has not been identified. Base qualities are not recorded, but no much larger clone differs from it by a single base. These data come from a study of CD8 T cells in ankylosing spondylitis (TCRdb year 2017). For the study in its entirety: To find TCR variants linked to disease, the study profiled T cell receptor beta repertoires in ankylosing spondylitis patients and healthy donors. Peripheral blood was sampled, and synovial fluid was additionally collected from ankylosing spondylitis patients. The full study cohort was made up of 25 ankylosing spondylitis patients and over 90 healthy donors. What the authors observed across the whole study: In peripheral blood, the disease-linked clones were found at relatively low frequencies and had a CD8+ phenotype. Blood from ankylosing spondylitis patients appeared to be characterized by a TCR beta motif made up of seven or eight highly homologous amino acid variants. According to the report, matched synovial fluid samples from ankylosing spondylitis patients were significantly enriched for the disease-linked clones. Some motif variants had previously been reported in the synovial fluid and blood of reactive arthritis patients, which suggests shared mechanisms of disease initiation.

V has 4 bases trimmed and J has 2 bases trimmed; junction bases matching no gene number 5. The CDR3, from cysteine to phenylalanine, totals 14 residues. Only the CDR3 part of the read is kept: 42 bases, read in frame from the first base. The germline V gene provides CDR1 SQVTM and CDR2 ANQGSEA. Reads for this sample came from an Illumina HiSeq 2500. TCR beta libraries were prepared by quantitative 5'-RACE with molecular barcodes. The study's processing was this. To identify disease-linked TCR variants, a new computational method was used, one built on a probabilistic model of VDJ rearrangement. TCRdb reworked the public reads: Q25 trimming with fastp, MiXCR clone assembly, productive beta chains retained. Every CDR3 protein is listed once, alongside the most common genes and DNA of its rows. The V and J calls follow TCRdb's processing rather than the paper's. For this sample the table gives roughly 250,000 distinct CDR3 sequences, of which approximately 10% were detected only once. The ten largest account for about 2.8% of the sample.

The sequence derives from a male donor with ankylosing spondylitis or in good health (not recorded which). The sample consisted of blood, either unsorted or a sorted T cell fraction (not recorded which). This chain is built from TRBV29-1 and TRBJ2-7, with TRBD1 identical over 10 junction bases. The DNA reads as follows: TGCAGCGTTGGTAGAGGGACAGGGGCCTACGAGCAGTACTTC. It translates as CSVGRGTGAYEQYF.